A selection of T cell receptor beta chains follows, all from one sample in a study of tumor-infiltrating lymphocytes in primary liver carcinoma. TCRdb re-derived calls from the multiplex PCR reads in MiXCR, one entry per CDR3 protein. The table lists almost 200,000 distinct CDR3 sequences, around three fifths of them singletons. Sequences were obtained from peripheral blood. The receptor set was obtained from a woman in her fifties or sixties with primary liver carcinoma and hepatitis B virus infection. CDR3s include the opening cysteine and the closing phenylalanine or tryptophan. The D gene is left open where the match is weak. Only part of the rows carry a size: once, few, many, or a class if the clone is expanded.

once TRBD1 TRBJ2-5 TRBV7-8 TGTGCCTGCAGCTTAGGGGGACAGCAAGAGACCCAGTACTTC CACSLGGQQETQYF
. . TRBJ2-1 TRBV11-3 TGTGCCAGCAGCCTGGTGGGGAGTGAGGGCAATGAACAGTTCTTC CASSLVGSEGNEQFF
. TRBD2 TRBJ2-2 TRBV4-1 TGCGCCAGCAGCGGGGGTGGCGGGAGGGCCGGGAACACCGGGGAGCTGTTTTTT CASSGGGGRAGNTGELFF
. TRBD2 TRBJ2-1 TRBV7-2 TGTGCCAGCAGCTTAGCGGGACTAACTTACAATGAGCAGTTCTTC CASSLAGLTYNEQFF
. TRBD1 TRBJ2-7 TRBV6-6 TGTGCCAGTAATCCTTCGGGACAGGGGAACTACGAGCAGTACTTC CASNPSGQGNYEQYF
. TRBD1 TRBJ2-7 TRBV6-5 TGTGCCAACAGACAGGGCTCCTACGAGCAGTACTTC CANRQGSYEQYF
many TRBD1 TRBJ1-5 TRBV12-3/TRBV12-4 TGTGCCAGCAGCGGACAGGGCTTGGGTAGCAATCAGCCCCAGCATTTT CASSGQGLGSNQPQHF
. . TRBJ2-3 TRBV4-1 TGCGCCAGCAGCCGGGCCGGGCCGTTAACACACACAGGTACGCAGTATTTT CASSRAGPLTHTGTQYF
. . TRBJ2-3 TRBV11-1 TGTGCCAGCAGCTCCCGACAGTGGGATGGAGATATGCAGTATTTT CASSSRQWDGDMQYF
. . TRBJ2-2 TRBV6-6 TGTGCCAGCAGTTACAAGGGGACGGCGAACACCGGGGAGCTGTTATTT CASSYKGTANTGELLF
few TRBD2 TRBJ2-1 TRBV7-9 TGTGCCAGCAGGTCCGGGACTAACGATCATGAGCAGTTCTTC CASRSGTNDHEQFF
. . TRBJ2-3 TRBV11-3 TGCGCCAGCAGCTTAGATCGACATACTACAGATATGCAGTGTTTT CASSLDRHTTDMQCF
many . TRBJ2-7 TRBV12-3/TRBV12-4 TGTGCCAGCAGTTTACTGGGCGAGCAGTACTTC CASSLLGEQYF
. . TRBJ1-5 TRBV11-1 TGTGCCAGCAGATTGGACAGAAATCGGCCCCAGCATTTT CASRLDRNRPQHF
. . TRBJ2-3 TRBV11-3 TGTGCCAACAGCCTTTCCGGGTACCCAGCAGATACGCAGTATTTT CANSLSGYPADTQYF
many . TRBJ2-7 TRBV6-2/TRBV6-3 TGTGCCACCAGCCGGACAGCATCCTACGAGCAGTACTTC CATSRTASYEQYF
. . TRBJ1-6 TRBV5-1 TGCACCAGCAGCTTTTCAGGGGAGGATTCACCCCTCCACTTT CTSSFSGEDSPLHF
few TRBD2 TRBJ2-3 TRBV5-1 TGCGCCAGCAGCTCCCCCGTAGCGGGGGCCCTTAGCACAGATGCGCAGTATTTT CASSSPVAGALSTDAQYF
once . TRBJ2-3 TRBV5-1 TGCGCCAGCAGCTTGGGACGTTGGATGCAGGCCCGCACAGATACGCAGTATTTT CASSLGRWMQARTDTQYF
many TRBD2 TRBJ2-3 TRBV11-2 TGTGCCAGCAGCTTTGAGGATTTGGGACTAGAATTCTGGGTAGGCACAGATACGCAGTATTTT CASSFEDLGLEFWVGTDTQYF
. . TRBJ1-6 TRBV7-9 TGTGCCAGCAGCCCCGGGCCCCAAGTATTCACTTCACCCCTCCACTTT CASSPGPQVFTSPLHF
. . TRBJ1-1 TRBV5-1 TGCGCCAGCAGGAGCTACACTGAAGCTTTCTTT CASRSYTEAFF
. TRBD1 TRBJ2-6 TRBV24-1 TGTGCCACCAGTGATTCCCAATGGACAGGGCGGTCTGGGGCCAACGTCCTGACTTTC CATSDSQWTGRSGANVLTF
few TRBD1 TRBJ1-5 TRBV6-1 TGTGCCAGCACCCAAAGGGGTTCAGGGGGCAGTCAGCCCCAGCATTTT CASTQRGSGGSQPQHF
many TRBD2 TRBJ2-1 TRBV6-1 TGTGCCAGCAACCCCTGGGGAGGGACTAGCGGCCACAATGAGCAGTTCTTC CASNPWGGTSGHNEQFF
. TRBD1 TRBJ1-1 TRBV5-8 TGTGCCAGCAGCTCCACTCTCAGGGGGCTCGGCACTGAAGCTTTCTTT CASSSTLRGLGTEAFF
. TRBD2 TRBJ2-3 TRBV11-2 TGTCCCAGCAGGTCCCCCCTTACCGGGACTAGTCATCCAGATACGCAGTATTTT CPSRSPLTGTSHPDTQYF
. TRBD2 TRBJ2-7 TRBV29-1 TGCAGTGTTGATTGGGCGGGAGCGTCCTACGAGCAGTACTTC CSVDWAGASYEQYF
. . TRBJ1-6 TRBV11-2 TGTGCCAGTAGCTTGAGAGGGGTTCCCTATAATTCACCCCTCCACTTT CASSLRGVPYNSPLHF
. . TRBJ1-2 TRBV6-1 TGTGTCAGTAGTGGAACAGGGCCCCTCTATGGCTACACCTTC CVSSGTGPLYGYTF
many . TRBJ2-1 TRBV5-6 TGTGCCAGCCGGATTTCGGCGGGGAGCTCCTACAATGAGCAGTTCTTC CASRISAGSSYNEQFF
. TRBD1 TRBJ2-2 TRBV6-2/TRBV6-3 TGTGCCAGCAGTTACTCAAGAACTGGGACAGTAAACACCGGGGAGCTGTTTTTT CASSYSRTGTVNTGELFF
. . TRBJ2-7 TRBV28 TGTGCCAGCGCTGGGGGGGGGCGATTGTCCTACGAGCAGTACTTC CASAGGGRLSYEQYF
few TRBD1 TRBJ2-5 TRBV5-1 TGCGCCAGCAGCCCTGGACAGGGACAAGAGACCCAGTACTTC CASSPGQGQETQYF
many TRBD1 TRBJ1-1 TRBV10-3 TGTGCCATCAGCCGACAGGGGGCCAACACTGAAGCTTTCTTT CAISRQGANTEAFF
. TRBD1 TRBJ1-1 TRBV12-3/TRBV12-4 TGTGCCAGCACCCCTAGCGGCGTGTTCTACCTTGGACAGGGGAACACTGAAGCTTCCTTT CASTPSGVFYLGQGNTEASF
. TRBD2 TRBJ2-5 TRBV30 TGTGCCCAAACTAGCGGGAGTTCAAAGACCCAGTACTTC CAQTSGSSKTQYF
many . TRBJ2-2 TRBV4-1 TGCGCCAGCAGCTCGACCCGGCCGAACACCGGGGAGCTGTTTTTT CASSSTRPNTGELFF
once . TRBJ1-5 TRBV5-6 TGTGCCAGCAGCCAGGGCTCCCATGGCAATCAGCCCCAGCATTTT CASSQGSHGNQPQHF
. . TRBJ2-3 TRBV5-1 TGCGCCAGCAGCTTGGGACAGGTCACAGATACGCAGTATTTT CASSLGQVTDTQYF
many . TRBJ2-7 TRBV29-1 TGCAGCGTTGCCTCCGGTGGGACAAGGGGGGAGCAGTACTTC CSVASGGTRGEQYF